These T cell receptor beta chains were read from a single sample in a study of blood T cell repertoires in COVID-19. The repertoire was sequenced with immunoSEQ multiplex PCR; TCRdb's copy has only in-frame clones and lacks some. This sample has about 270,000 clones, with 65% to 85% found just once. Sequenced: peripheral blood. The origin of the receptors is an elderly man with acute or convalescent COVID-19. Each CDR3 is given with its conserved first and last residue. Fields, in order: D gene, clone size, V gene, J gene, CDR3 DNA, CDR3 protein. D genes are given only for firm matches. A clone size is listed for some rows: how often the clone was seen (once, few, many), or a class if it is expanded.

d_call: .
clone_size: once
v_call: TRBV28
j_call: TRBJ2-5
cdr3_nt: TGTGCCAGCAGTTCCTCTCGGTCGGCGAGGGGGGAGACCCAGTACTTC
cdr3_aa: CASSSSRSARGETQYF

d_call: .
clone_size: .
v_call: TRBV2
j_call: TRBJ1-2
cdr3_nt: TGTGCCAGCAGTGACAGGGTAAACCCCTATGGCTACACCTTC
cdr3_aa: CASSDRVNPYGYTF

d_call: TRBD1
clone_size: .
v_call: TRBV27
j_call: TRBJ2-1
cdr3_nt: TGTGCCAGCAGTCCCAAAGGGGGCCTTCTTCGGGAGCAGTTCTTC
cdr3_aa: CASSPKGGLLREQFF

d_call: TRBD1
clone_size: .
v_call: TRBV27
j_call: TRBJ2-7
cdr3_nt: TGTGCCAGCAGTCTTTTCGATCCGGGACAGGGGCTCGAGCAGTACTTC
cdr3_aa: CASSLFDPGQGLEQYF

d_call: .
clone_size: .
v_call: TRBV12-3/TRBV12-4
j_call: TRBJ1-5
cdr3_nt: TGTGCCAGCAGCAGAGGTGGGCAGCCCCAGCATTTT
cdr3_aa: CASSRGGQPQHF

d_call: .
clone_size: .
v_call: TRBV5-1
j_call: TRBJ1-1
cdr3_nt: TGCGCCAGCAGCTCTCCCTCCAGCGGGAACACTGAAGCTTTCTTT
cdr3_aa: CASSSPSSGNTEAFF

d_call: .
clone_size: .
v_call: TRBV30
j_call: TRBJ1-2
cdr3_nt: TGTGCCTGGAGCCAGCGAACCTATGGCTACACCTTC
cdr3_aa: CAWSQRTYGYTF

d_call: .
clone_size: .
v_call: TRBV24-1
j_call: TRBJ2-6
cdr3_nt: TGTGCCACCAGTGCCGAGGGTTCTGGGGCCAACGTCCTGACTTTC
cdr3_aa: CATSAEGSGANVLTF

d_call: TRBD2
clone_size: .
v_call: TRBV28
j_call: TRBJ2-5
cdr3_nt: TGTGCCAGCAGTTCGGGACTAGCGGGACAAGAGACCCAGTACTTC
cdr3_aa: CASSSGLAGQETQYF

d_call: .
clone_size: .
v_call: TRBV7-2
j_call: TRBJ2-5
cdr3_nt: TGTGCCAGCAGGGGAGGGGGCGGACTAGCAGAGACCCAGTACTTC
cdr3_aa: CASRGGGGLAETQYF

d_call: .
clone_size: once
v_call: TRBV5-1
j_call: TRBJ1-1
cdr3_nt: TGCGCCAGCAGCTTAGGGGGTTTGAACACTGAAGCTTTCTTT
cdr3_aa: CASSLGGLNTEAFF

d_call: TRBD1
clone_size: few
v_call: TRBV29-1
j_call: TRBJ2-2
cdr3_nt: TGCAGCGTCCGGACAGGGGGAGTTACCGGGGAGCTGTTTTTT
cdr3_aa: CSVRTGGVTGELFF

d_call: TRBD1
clone_size: .
v_call: TRBV19
j_call: TRBJ2-2
cdr3_nt: TGTGCCAGTAGTACACCCGGGACAGGGGATGCCGGGGAGCTGTTTTTT
cdr3_aa: CASSTPGTGDAGELFF

d_call: .
clone_size: once
v_call: TRBV11-2
j_call: TRBJ2-3
cdr3_nt: TGTGCCAGCAGCTGGGGAGGGGGACAACAACTTTTT
cdr3_aa: CASSWGGGQQLF

d_call: TRBD1
clone_size: .
v_call: TRBV5-1
j_call: TRBJ1-6
cdr3_nt: TGCGCCAGCAGCTTGGGGGGGACAGCCTATAATTCACCCCTCCACTTT
cdr3_aa: CASSLGGTAYNSPLHF

d_call: .
clone_size: .
v_call: TRBV20-1
j_call: TRBJ1-5
cdr3_nt: TGCAGTGCTAGTGGGCCCGATCAGCCCCAGCATTTT
cdr3_aa: CSASGPDQPQHF

d_call: .
clone_size: .
v_call: TRBV29-1
j_call: TRBJ2-3
cdr3_nt: TGCAGCGTTGGGCAGGATACGCAGTATTTT
cdr3_aa: CSVGQDTQYF

d_call: .
clone_size: .
v_call: TRBV2
j_call: TRBJ2-7
cdr3_nt: TGTGCCAGCAGAAGACAGCCTGCTACCTACGAGCAGTACTTC
cdr3_aa: CASRRQPATYEQYF

d_call: TRBD2
clone_size: few
v_call: TRBV12-3/TRBV12-4
j_call: TRBJ2-7
cdr3_nt: TGTGCCAGCAGTCAACTCACTAGCGACGAGCAGTACTTC
cdr3_aa: CASSQLTSDEQYF

d_call: TRBD2
clone_size: .
v_call: TRBV7-9
j_call: TRBJ2-2
cdr3_nt: TGTGCCAGCAGCTTGACGGGAAGCGTCAGCGGGGAGAACACCGGGGAGCTGTTTTTT
cdr3_aa: CASSLTGSVSGENTGELFF

d_call: TRBD2
clone_size: .
v_call: TRBV5-4
j_call: TRBJ2-7
cdr3_nt: TGTGCCAGCAGCGCCTCAACTAGCGGGGTCTACGAGCAGTACTTC
cdr3_aa: CASSASTSGVYEQYF

d_call: .
clone_size: few
v_call: TRBV9
j_call: TRBJ2-7
cdr3_nt: TGTGCCAGCAGCCAAGGCTGGGAGTTCGACGAGCAGTACTTC
cdr3_aa: CASSQGWEFDEQYF

d_call: TRBD1
clone_size: .
v_call: TRBV7-8
j_call: TRBJ1-1
cdr3_nt: TGTGCCAGCAGCACCCGACAGGGGAACACTGAAGCTTTCTTT
cdr3_aa: CASSTRQGNTEAFF

d_call: TRBD1
clone_size: .
v_call: TRBV6-5
j_call: TRBJ2-5
cdr3_nt: TGTGCCAGCAGGAAGACAGGGAAAGAGACCCAGTACTTC
cdr3_aa: CASRKTGKETQYF

d_call: .
clone_size: .
v_call: TRBV1
j_call: TRBJ2-1
cdr3_nt: TGCACCAGCAGCCAAAACCGGGACTACTCCTACAATGAGCAGTTCTTC
cdr3_aa: CTSSQNRDYSYNEQFF